This TCR beta chain is drawn from a study of CD8+CD57+ T cells in acquired aplastic anemia. About the research overall: Researchers reported that healthy donors averaged roughly 11 million reads for CD4+ cells.

The study, taken as a whole, reports: Patients had around 30 CD8+ CDR3 sequences in common with controls (the shared set).

Per germline, CDR1 LGHNA and CDR2 YNFKEQ. This CDR3 region has 14 residues. Trimming removed 0 bases from V and 4 bases from J, with 9 bases in between. The template for TCR beta VDJ and CDR3 sequence profiling was genomic DNA. TCRdb passed the reads through MiXCR, listing each CDR3 protein once. This table has roughly 170,000 distinct CDR3 sequences, under 75% appearing once. This clonotype was counted many times. Its antigen is undetermined. This sequence was found in a human donor in good health. Sequencing used sorted CD4+, CD8+, or CD8+CD57+ T cells (not recorded which) from PBMCs. V and J are TRBV4-2 and TRBJ2-5; D ambiguous. In DNA, the CDR3 is TGTGCCAGCAGCCAAGATCTAAGAACAGAGACCCAGTACTTC. It translates to CASSQDLRTETQYF.